The 19 T cell receptor beta chains below were found in one sample sequenced in a study of cytomegalovirus exposure and HLA in healthy donors. 13 Jbeta primers and 60 Vbeta primers were used for the PCR. The protocol was immunoSEQ multiplex PCR, while the TCRdb copy is restricted to in-frame clones and leaves out a portion. The profile shows around 190,000 clones, about four fifths of them singletons. The sequencing input was PBMCs. These receptors were obtained from a woman aged 45 to 65 in good health and CMV-seronegative.

A few counts support this clone. This chain links TRBV5-8 with TRBJ1-5, with D unclear. The CDR3 sequence is 15 residues long. V dropped 0 bases and J dropped 5 bases, with 12 bases sitting between them. CDR1 and CDR2 from the germline V gene are SGHTS and YDEGEE. The CDR3 region has the DNA TGTGCCAGCAGCTTGGCCGGGAGGAACCATCAGCCCCAGCATTTT. Translating gives CASSLAGRNHQPQHF.

The CDR3 DNA reads as TGTGCCAGCAGCTCCTGGACAGGGGGTACTTCACCCCTCCACTTT. Protein product: CASSSWTGGTSPLHF. The V call is TRBV5-6, the J call TRBJ1-6; 10 positions agree with TRBD1. V was pared by 3 bases and J by 9 bases, with 6 bases of the junction left unmatched. The CDR3 is 15 residues long. CDR1 SGHDT and CDR2 YYEEEE come from the germline V gene.

The chain combines TRBV7-9 with TRBJ2-1; TRBD2 matches 13 bases. V lost 5 bases to trimming and J lost 3 bases; unmatched junction nucleotides: 7. In germline, CDR1 is SEHNR, CDR2 FQNEAQ (reference sequence). The CDR3 totals 17 residues. In nucleotides, the CDR3 is TGTGCCAGCAGCCATGGACTAGCGGGAGCTGTCTACAATGAGCAGTTCTTC. Encoded protein: CASSHGLAGAVYNEQFF.

The V call is TRBV7-8, the J call TRBJ2-6; 7 bases match TRBD2. The CDR3 is 16 residues long. The V gene's germline CDR1 is SGHVS and CDR2 FQNEAQ. Trimming took 5 bases from V and 4 from J; bases not matched to a gene: 8. The CDR3 nucleotides read TGTGCCAGCAGCGCAAGCGGGGCCTTGGGGGCCAACGTCCTGACTTTC. Residues: CASSASGALGANVLTF.

The V and J genes are TRBV11-2 and TRBJ2-5; 7 bases fit TRBD2. Germline V gives CDR1 SGHAT, CDR2 FQNNGV. The V segment lost 5 bases and the J segment 2 bases; nucleotides outside the gene matches: 8. This CDR3 comprises 15 residues. CDR3: CASSMGTTRQETQYF. For the CDR3, the DNA is TGTGCCAGCAGCATGGGGACTACCAGACAAGAGACCCAGTACTTC.

Here the CDR3 reads CASSATGAAQYF. As DNA, the CDR3 is TGTGCCAGCAGCGCGACAGGGGCCGCGCAGTACTTC. The chain combines TRBV11-2 with TRBJ2-7, with TRBD1 matching over 8 bases. V lost 5 bases to trimming and J lost 9 bases; unmatched junction nucleotides: 6. Germline V lookup: CDR1 SGHAT, CDR2 FQNNGV. The CDR3 has 12 residues.

The V gene is TRBV10-3, the J gene TRBJ1-2, with a tentative D call TRBD1 (5 bases). Trimming cost V 0 bases and J 4 bases, with 12 bases left between them. The germline CDR1 and CDR2 sequences are ENHRY and SYGVKD. The CDR3 runs 15 residues. The CDR3 is CAISESGGRGYGYTF. The CDR3 nucleotides are TGTGCCATCAGTGAGTCGGGGGGACGTGGCTATGGCTACACCTTC.

This clone has just one count. The chain has TRBV19 and TRBJ2-7; TRBD2 matches at 7 bases. J was trimmed by 0 bases and V by 1 base; bases with no gene match: 3. Germline CDR1 is LNHDA and CDR2 is SQIVND (reference sequence). The CDR3 is made up of 15 amino acids. The CDR3 protein is CASSIVGGSSYEQYF. The CDR3 DNA reads as TGTGCCAGTAGTATAGTCGGGGGGAGCTCCTACGAGCAGTACTTC.

The chain carries TRBV9 and TRBJ2-5, with 12 bases matching TRBD2. Germline CDR1 is SGDLS and CDR2 is YYNGEE. The V gene end was trimmed by 0 bases and the J gene end by 2 bases; junction bases not matched to a gene: 8. CDR3 length: 18 amino acids. The CDR3 region is CASSVGLVTSGGQETQYF. CDR3 nucleotide sequence: TGTGCCAGCAGCGTAGGATTGGTGACTAGCGGGGGACAAGAGACCCAGTACTTC.

This chain joins TRBV6-5 and TRBJ2-7; the D is unclear. Germline values: CDR1 MNHEY, CDR2 SVGAGI. V gave up 0 bases and J gave up 5 bases, with 14 bases separating them. The CDR3 extends over 15 amino acids. This CDR3 reads CASSYSSAIQDEQYF. In DNA form, the CDR3 reads TGTGCCAGCAGTTACTCGTCGGCTATCCAGGACGAGCAGTACTTC.

The J gene is TRBJ2-7, the V gene TRBV29-1; 8 nucleotides line up with TRBD1. The CDR3 is made up of 14 amino acids. V trimming: 7 bases; J trimming: 3 bases; junction bases outside the gene matches: 11. Germline V lookup: CDR1 SQVTM, CDR2 ANQGSEA. The CDR3 spells CSATTGQGGYEQYF. DNA of the CDR3: TGCAGCGCCACCACTGGACAGGGAGGCTACGAGCAGTACTTC.

This clone has just a few counts. This chain uses TRBV5-4 with TRBJ2-1; tentative D call: TRBD2 (6 bases). The ends were cut back, 4 bases at V and 4 bases at J, with 15 bases in the middle. The CDR3 sequence is 15 residues long. Germline loops: CDR1 SGHNT, CDR2 YYREEE (reference sequence). CDR3 nucleotide sequence: TGTGCCAGCAGCGACCCCAGCCGGGGGTACAATGAGCAGTTCTTC. It specifies CASSDPSRGYNEQFF.

V is TRBV7-2 and J is TRBJ2-3; D gene uncertain. The germline V and J ends were trimmed by 1 base and 6 bases, with 5 bases remaining between them. The CDR3 has 12 residues. Germline V gives CDR1 SGHTA, CDR2 FQGNSA. This CDR3 reads CASSLDSDTQYF. The CDR3 bases are TGTGCCAGCAGCTTAGACAGTGATACGCAGTATTTT. The full variable domain, in which reference TRBV7-2 and TRBJ2-3 provide the parts outside the CDR3, is GAGVSQSPSNKVTEKGKDVELRCDPISGHTALYWYRQSLGQGLEFLIYFQGNSAPDKSGLPSDRFSAERTGGSVSTLTIQRTQQEDSAVYLCASSLDSDTQYFGPGTRLTVL.

Only a few counts were recorded for this clone. The gene calls are TRBV7-9 and TRBJ1-2; the match to TRBD1 covers 7 bases. The CDR3 length is 13 residues. V trimming: 9 bases; J trimming: 4 bases; junction bases outside the gene matches: 8. Germline values: CDR1 SEHNR, CDR2 FQNEAQ (reference sequence). Here the CDR3 DNA reads TGTGCCAGTATGGAGGGGGCGGTCTATGGCTACACCTTC. As protein: CASMEGAVYGYTF.

The rearrangement joins TRBV25-1 to TRBJ2-7, with D perhaps TRBD2 (6 bases). V was cut by 2 bases and J by 3 bases, with 14 bases left in between. Per germline, CDR1 MGHDK and CDR2 SYGVNS. This CDR3 is built from 15 residues. The CDR3 nucleotides are TGTGCCAGCAGTGAAGGTGCTAGCGCTTACTACGAGCAGTACTTC. Translated: CASSEGASAYYEQYF.

Here the CDR3 reads CASSFTAGETQYF. CDR3 DNA sequence: TGTGCCAGCAGCTTTACGGCGGGGGAGACCCAGTACTTC. The rearrangement joins TRBV7-3 to TRBJ2-5, with TRBD2 as a possible D gene (6 bases). There are 13 residues in the CDR3. V lost 3 bases and J lost 5, with 10 bases in between. Germline values: CDR1 SGHTA, CDR2 FQGTGA. The complete variable domain, with remaining parts taken from reference TRBV7-3 and TRBJ2-5, reads GAGVSQTPSNKVTEKGKYVELRCDPISGHTALYWYRQSLGQGPEFLIYFQGTGAADDSGLPNDRFFAVRPEGSVSTLKIQRTERGDSAVYLCASSFTAGETQYFGPGTRLLVL.

The CDR3 coding sequence is TGTGCCAGCAGTTCCTTTACGACAGGGGGAGGAGAGACCCAGTACTTC. Translating gives CASSSFTTGGGETQYF. This chain joins TRBV5-4 and TRBJ2-5, with TRBD1 identical over 9 bases. This CDR3 is built from 16 residues. J was trimmed by 4 bases and V by 5 bases; bases with no gene match: 12. Germline V gives CDR1 SGHNT, CDR2 YYREEE (reference sequence).

V is TRBV4-3 and J is TRBJ2-5, with D possibly TRBD2 on 5 matching bases. The V gene lost 4 bases and the J gene lost 5 bases, with 17 bases spanning the gap. CDR3 length: 15 residues. Germline assignment: CDR1 LGHNA and CDR2 YSLEER. CDR3 residues: CASSPGLPGWETQYF. The CDR3 DNA is TGCGCCAGCAGCCCCGGACTGCCAGGCTGGGAGACCCAGTACTTC.

This clone came up once. The V gene is TRBV15, the J gene TRBJ1-1, with D possibly being TRBD1 (5 bases). The V end was cut by 8 bases, the J end by 4 bases, with 14 bases between. In germline, CDR1 is LNHNV, CDR2 YYDKDF (reference sequence). The CDR3 extends over 13 amino acids. The CDR3 protein is CATGARLTTEAFF. CDR3 DNA sequence: TGTGCCACCGGGGCCAGGCTGACCACTGAAGCTTTCTTT.